A few counts support the clone carrying this T cell receptor beta chain. What it binds is not known. The data were obtained in a study of cytomegalovirus exposure and HLA in healthy donors. The study's findings and limits: Under in vitro conditions, three CMV-associated chains were confirmed as specific for CMV antigens.

This CDR3 is 16 amino acids long. Trimming removed 1 base from V and 5 bases from J; junction bases left unmatched: 8. Germline CDR1 is SGHTA and CDR2 is FQGNSA. The PCR was carried out with 60 Vbeta primers and 13 Jbeta primers. Assay used: immunoSEQ multiplex PCR; TCRdb lists only in-frame clones, some missing. The data hold 160,000 or so clones, with less than 90% observed a single time. V gene TRBV7-2 combines with J gene TRBJ2-5; TRBD2 matches 9 bases. This TCR derives from a male donor in good health and CMV-seropositive. Sample: PBMCs. This chain's CDR3 is CASSLDSAGGGETQYF. CDR3 DNA: TGTGCCAGCAGCTTAGACAGCGCGGGAGGGGGGGAGACCCAGTACTTC.